A single sample is the source of the 5 T cell receptor beta chains below, sequenced in a study of blood T cell repertoires in COVID-19. TCRdb keeps only in-frame clones here, not all; method: immunoSEQ multiplex PCR. The sample has nearly 200,000 clones, about nine tenths seen once. Sequenced sample: peripheral blood. The source is an older woman with acute or convalescent COVID-19.

This chain joins TRBV27 and TRBJ1-2; 8 bases are a match to TRBD1. Germline V gene data show CDR1 as MNHEY and CDR2 as SMNVEV (reference sequence). J gave up 4 bases and V 3 bases, and 4 bases lay outside the gene matches. The CDR3 spans 14 residues. This chain's CDR3 is CASSFAGGVYGYTF. As DNA, the CDR3 is TGTGCCAGCAGTTTCGCAGGGGGCGTCTATGGCTACACCTTC.

This clone was seen a handful of times. This chain connects TRBV27 to TRBJ2-7; a possible D gene is TRBD2 (5 bases). Germline assignment: CDR1 MNHEY and CDR2 SMNVEV (reference sequence). The CDR3 is 13 residues long. Trimming left V 8 bases short and J 6 bases short, with 17 bases between. The CDR3 DNA is TGTGCCAGCCGGCGGGCGGTGGCCTCCGAGCAGTACTTC. Translated: CASRRAVASEQYF.

The chain recombines TRBV12-3 or TRBV12-4 with TRBJ1-3; the D is unclear. There are 13 residues in the CDR3. Trimming shortened V by 5 bases and J by 0 bases, and 5 bases separated the two germline ends. In nucleotides, the CDR3 is TGTGCCAGCAGTATTCACTCTGGAAACACCATATATTTT. This sequence encodes CASSIHSGNTIYF.

The chain has TRBV5-1 and TRBJ2-7; D remains ambiguous. CDR1 and CDR2 (germline): SGHRS, YFSETQ. The germline V and J ends were trimmed by 3 bases and 4 bases, with 11 bases remaining between them. The CDR3 has 13 amino acids. The CDR3 coding sequence is TGCGCCAGCAGCTCCCCCGACTTGTACGAGCAGTACTTC. This codes for CASSSPDLYEQYF.

The V gene is TRBV3-1 (or the pseudogene TRBV3-2), the J gene TRBJ1-2, with TRBD1 identical over 7 bases. This CDR3 spans 15 amino acids. V was pared by 2 bases and J by 2 bases, with 5 bases of the junction left unmatched. Germline CDR1 LGHDT, CDR2 YNNKEL (reference sequence). CDR3 region: CASSQPKQGNYGYTF. The CDR3 coding sequence is TGTGCCAGCAGCCAACCAAAACAGGGGAACTATGGCTACACCTTC.